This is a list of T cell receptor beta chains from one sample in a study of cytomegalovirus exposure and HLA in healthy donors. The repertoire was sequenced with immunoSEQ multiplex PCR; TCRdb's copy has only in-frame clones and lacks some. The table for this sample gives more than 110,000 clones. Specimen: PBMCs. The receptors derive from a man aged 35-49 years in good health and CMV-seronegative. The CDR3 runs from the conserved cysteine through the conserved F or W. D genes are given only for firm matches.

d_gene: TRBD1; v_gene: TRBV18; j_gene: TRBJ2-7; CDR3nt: TGTGCCAGCTCACCGAGGGGGCACAGCTCCTACGAGCAGTACTTC; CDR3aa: CASSPRGHSSYEQYF
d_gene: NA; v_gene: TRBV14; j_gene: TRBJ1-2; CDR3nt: TGTGCCAGCAGCCTCGGACAGACCTATGGCTACACCTTC; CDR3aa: CASSLGQTYGYTF
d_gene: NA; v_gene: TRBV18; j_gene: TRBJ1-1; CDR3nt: TGTGCCAGCTCACCAATAACAGGTTACATGGAAGCTTTCTTT; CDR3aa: CASSPITGYMEAFF
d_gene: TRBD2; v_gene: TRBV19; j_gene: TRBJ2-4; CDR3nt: TGTGCCAGTAGTAACCCCACCGGGACTAGACTGTACTTC; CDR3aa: CASSNPTGTRLYF
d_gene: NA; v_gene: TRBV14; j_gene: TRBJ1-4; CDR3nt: TGTGCCAGCAGCCCTGGGGGGAAAGGTTCGGAAAAACTGTTTTTT; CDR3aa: CASSPGGKGSEKLFF
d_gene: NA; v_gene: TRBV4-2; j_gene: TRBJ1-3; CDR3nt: TGTGCCAGCAGCCAAGAGACTAGACCCTCTGGAAACACCATATATTTT; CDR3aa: CASSQETRPSGNTIYF
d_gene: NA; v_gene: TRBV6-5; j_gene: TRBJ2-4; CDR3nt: TGTGCCAGCAGTTCCGACAGGAAAAACATTCAGTACTTC; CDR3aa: CASSSDRKNIQYF
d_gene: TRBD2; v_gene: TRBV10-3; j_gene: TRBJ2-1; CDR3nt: TGTGCCATCAGTGGGAGGAGTCTAGCGGGGGACTACTCCTACAATGAGCAGTTCTTC; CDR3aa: CAISGRSLAGDYSYNEQFF
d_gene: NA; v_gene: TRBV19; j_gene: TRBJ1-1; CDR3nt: TGTGCCAGTAGGCGGTCAGCAGGGAGGACTGAAGCTTTCTTT; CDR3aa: CASRRSAGRTEAFF
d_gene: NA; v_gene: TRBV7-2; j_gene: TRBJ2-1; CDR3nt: TGTGCCAGCAGCTTATCGACAGCGATAAATGAGCAGTTCTTC; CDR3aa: CASSLSTAINEQFF
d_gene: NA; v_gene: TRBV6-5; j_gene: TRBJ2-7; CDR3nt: TGTGCCAGCAGTTACTCGGGTGAGGAGGCGTACTTC; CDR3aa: CASSYSGEEAYF
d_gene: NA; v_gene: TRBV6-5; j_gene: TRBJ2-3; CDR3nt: TGTGCCAGCAGTTACTCGCCTGGGAGAGATACGCAGTATTTT; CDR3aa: CASSYSPGRDTQYF
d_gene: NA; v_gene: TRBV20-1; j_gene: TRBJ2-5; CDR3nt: TGCAGTGCTCCCCGAGAAGAGACCCAGTACTTC; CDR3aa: CSAPREETQYF
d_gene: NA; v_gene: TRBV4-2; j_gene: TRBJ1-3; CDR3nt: TGTGCCAGCAGCCGCCCCGGGGTCGAAGTTGGAAACACCATATATTTT; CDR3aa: CASSRPGVEVGNTIYF
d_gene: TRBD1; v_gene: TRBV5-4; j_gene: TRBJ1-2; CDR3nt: TGTGCCAGCAGCCCGCGGGACAGGTATGGCTACACCTTC; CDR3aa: CASSPRDRYGYTF
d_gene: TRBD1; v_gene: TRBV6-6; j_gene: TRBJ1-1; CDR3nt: TGTGCCAGCAGTTACAAAGGCTGGGACAGGGGAGGAGCTTTCTTT; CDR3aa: CASSYKGWDRGGAFF
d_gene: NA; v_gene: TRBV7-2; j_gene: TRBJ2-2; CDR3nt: TGTGCCAGCAGCTTAGTATACACGAACACCGGGGAGCTGTTTTTT; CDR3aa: CASSLVYTNTGELFF
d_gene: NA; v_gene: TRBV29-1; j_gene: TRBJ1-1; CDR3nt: TGCAGCGTTGAGCGGGGGGTGAACACTGAAGCTTTCTTT; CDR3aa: CSVERGVNTEAFF
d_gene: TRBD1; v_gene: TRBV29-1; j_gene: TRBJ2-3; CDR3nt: TGCAGCGTGCCGCCGGGACAGATGGATAGCTTCAGCACAGATACGCAGTATTTT; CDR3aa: CSVPPGQMDSFSTDTQYF
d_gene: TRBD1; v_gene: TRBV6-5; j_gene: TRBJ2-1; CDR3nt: TGTGCCAGCAGTTACGGGACAGGTGCTCCCTACAATGAGCAGTTCTTC; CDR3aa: CASSYGTGAPYNEQFF
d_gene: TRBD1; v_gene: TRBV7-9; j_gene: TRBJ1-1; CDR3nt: TGTGCCAGCAGCATACAGGGGGCTAATGAAGCTTTCTTT; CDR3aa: CASSIQGANEAFF
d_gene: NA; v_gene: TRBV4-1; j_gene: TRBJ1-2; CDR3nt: TGCGCCAGCAGCCAAGAGAGCGCCCGGAACTATGGCTACACCTTC; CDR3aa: CASSQESARNYGYTF
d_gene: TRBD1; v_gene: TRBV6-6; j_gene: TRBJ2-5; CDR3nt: TGTGCCAGCAGCCGCCCGGGACAGTCCCAAGAGACCCAGTACTTC; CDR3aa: CASSRPGQSQETQYF
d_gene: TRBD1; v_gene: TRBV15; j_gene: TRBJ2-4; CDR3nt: TGTGCCACCAGCAGAGCCCAGGGGGTAAGCGGCATTCAGTACTTC; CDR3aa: CATSRAQGVSGIQYF
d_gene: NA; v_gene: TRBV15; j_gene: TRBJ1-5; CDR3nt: TGTGCCACCAGCAGAACCGGGAACAATCAGCCCCAGCATTTT; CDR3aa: CATSRTGNNQPQHF
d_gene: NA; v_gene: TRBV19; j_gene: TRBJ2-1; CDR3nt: TGTGCCAGTAGTTTTAACCGGGACTTGTACAATGAGCAGTTCTTC; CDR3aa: CASSFNRDLYNEQFF
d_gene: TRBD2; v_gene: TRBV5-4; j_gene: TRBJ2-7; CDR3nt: TGTGCCAGCAGCCCCGGGCCGCGGGGGGCTAGCTCCTACGAGCAGTACTTC; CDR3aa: CASSPGPRGASSYEQYF
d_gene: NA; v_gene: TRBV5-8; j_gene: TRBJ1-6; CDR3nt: TGTGCCAGCAGCGGACTTTCGTCACCCCTCCACTTT; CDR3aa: CASSGLSSPLHF
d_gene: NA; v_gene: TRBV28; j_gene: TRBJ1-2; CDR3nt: TGTGCCAGCAGTTTTGGAGCTAACTATGGCTACACCTTC; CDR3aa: CASSFGANYGYTF
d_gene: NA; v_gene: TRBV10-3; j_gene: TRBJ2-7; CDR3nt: TGTGCCACGGTCGCCGACTCTAACTACGAGCAGTACTTC; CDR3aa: CATVADSNYEQYF
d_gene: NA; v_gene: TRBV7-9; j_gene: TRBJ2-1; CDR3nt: TGTGCCAGCAGCTTGTCCGGGACAAACAATGAGCAGTTCTTC; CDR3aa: CASSLSGTNNEQFF
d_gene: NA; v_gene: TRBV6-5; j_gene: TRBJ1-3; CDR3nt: TGTGCCAGCAGTCCCGGTATAGGGGGTGGAAACACCATATATTTT; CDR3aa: CASSPGIGGGNTIYF
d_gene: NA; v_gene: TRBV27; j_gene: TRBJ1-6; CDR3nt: TGTGCCAGCAGTGAATCAGGGAATGTATATAATTCACCCCTCCACTTT; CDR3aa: CASSESGNVYNSPLHF
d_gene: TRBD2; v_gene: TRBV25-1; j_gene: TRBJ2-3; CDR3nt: TGTGCCAGCAGTGGGGGGAGCGGGGCCCAGGGAGATACGCAGTATTTT; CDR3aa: CASSGGSGAQGDTQYF
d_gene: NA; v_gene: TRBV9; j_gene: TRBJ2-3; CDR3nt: TGTGCCAGCAGCGTAGCTACTGGGCTAGCGAGCACAGATACGCAGTATTTT; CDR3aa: CASSVATGLASTDTQYF
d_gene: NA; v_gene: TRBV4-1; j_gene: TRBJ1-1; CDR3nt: TGCGCCAGCAGCCAAGAATCAAACTTAATAAACACTGAAGCTTTCTTT; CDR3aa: CASSQESNLINTEAFF
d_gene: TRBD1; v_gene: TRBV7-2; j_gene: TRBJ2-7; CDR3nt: TGTGCCAGCAGCACCGGGACAGTTGCCGAGCAGTACTTC; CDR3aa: CASSTGTVAEQYF
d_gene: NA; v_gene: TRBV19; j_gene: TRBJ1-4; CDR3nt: TGTGCCAGTAGTATCAGAACAGCCATCAATGAAAAACTGTTTTTT; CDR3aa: CASSIRTAINEKLFF
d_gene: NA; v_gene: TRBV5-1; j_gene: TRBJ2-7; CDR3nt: TGCGCCAGCAGCCGTTCACAGGGCTACGAGCAGTACTTC; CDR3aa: CASSRSQGYEQYF
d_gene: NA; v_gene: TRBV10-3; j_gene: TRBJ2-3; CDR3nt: TGTGCCATCAGTGAGGGACTTAGCACAGATACGCAGTATTTT; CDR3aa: CAISEGLSTDTQYF
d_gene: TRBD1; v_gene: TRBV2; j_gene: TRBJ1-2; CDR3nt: TGTGCCAGCAGTGAACGATACACCGGGACAGGACTCTATGGCTACACCTTC; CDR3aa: CASSERYTGTGLYGYTF